Presented here are 29 T cell receptor beta chains from one specimen sequenced in a study of cytomegalovirus exposure and HLA in healthy donors. Amplification used 60 Vbeta primers and 13 Jbeta primers. Sequencing used immunoSEQ multiplex PCR; TCRdb keeps in-frame clones, though not all of them. The sample has 150,000 or so clones, around 78% seen once. Sequenced: PBMCs. The receptors shown here come from a woman between 35 and 50 years old in good health and CMV-seropositive.

This clone was observed a single time. V gene TRBV5-1 combines with J gene TRBJ2-1; D unclear. Germline lookup yields CDR1 SGHRS and CDR2 YFSETQ. The ends were cut back, 4 bases at V and 3 bases at J, with 14 bases in the middle. This CDR3 has 15 residues. The CDR3 spells CASSPRLRDYNEQFF. CDR3 nucleotide sequence: TGCGCCAGCAGCCCGCGACTCCGCGACTACAATGAGCAGTTCTTC.

This rearrangement joins TRBV6-1 to TRBJ1-1, with no clear D. The CDR3 runs to 14 residues. CDR1 and CDR2 (germline): MNHNS, SASEGT. V dropped 1 base and J dropped 0 bases, with 6 bases sitting between them. The CDR3 nucleotides are TGTGCCAGCAGTGAAGTCGCGGTGAACACTGAAGCTTTCTTT. Residues: CASSEVAVNTEAFF.

The V call is TRBV19, the J call TRBJ1-5; the match to TRBD1 covers 9 bases. V gave up 1 base and J gave up 2 bases; unmatched junction bases: 6. From germline, CDR1 is LNHDA and CDR2 SQIVND (reference sequence). The CDR3 covers 17 residues. CDR3 sequence (DNA): TGTGCCAGTAGTATAGGGACAGGGGTTGGACGCAATCAGCCCCAGCATTTT. Amino acids: CASSIGTGVGRNQPQHF.

This chain connects TRBV15 to TRBJ2-5; possibly TRBD1 for D (5 bases). With 5 bases removed from V and 0 bases from J, the gap between germline ends came to 13 bases. The CDR3 is 15 amino acids. Germline V gene sequence: CDR1 LNHNV, CDR2 YYDKDF (reference sequence). As DNA, the CDR3 is TGTGCCACCAGCGCTACAGGACGGTACCAAGAGACCCAGTACTTC. This encodes CATSATGRYQETQYF.

In its sample, this clone was seen once. V usage is TRBV6-1 and J usage is TRBJ2-7; tentatively, D is TRBD1 (7 bases). The CDR3 extends over 14 amino acids. Germline-derived CDR1 and CDR2 are MNHNS and SASEGT. V lost 7 bases, J lost 3 bases, and 16 bases lay in between. The CDR3 sequence is CASTAGQSRYEQYF. The DNA for the CDR3 is TGTGCCAGCACCGCGGGACAGTCTCGCTACGAGCAGTACTTC.

The chain combines TRBV19 with TRBJ2-1; 7 bases fit TRBD1. Losses at the gene ends were 7 bases for V and 8 bases for J; bases not matched to a gene: 14. The CDR3 extends over 15 amino acids. Germline-derived CDR1 and CDR2 are LNHDA and SQIVND (reference sequence). The CDR3 DNA follows: TGTGCCAGTACCCCGGGACAGTCTTCAGGGGATGAGCAGTTCTTC. Translation gives CASTPGQSSGDEQFF. Looking up the rest from reference TRBV19 and TRBJ2-1 gives the full variable domain: DGGITQSPKYLFRKEGQNVTLSCEQNLNHDAMYWYRQDPGQGLRLIYYSQIVNDFQKGDIAEGYSVSREKKESFPLTVTSAQKNPTAFYLCASTPGQSSGDEQFFGPGTRLTVL.

The chain is built from TRBV7-9 and TRBJ1-2; 7 nucleotides agree with TRBD1. There are 17 residues in the CDR3. Germline-derived CDR1 and CDR2 are SEHNR and FQNEAQ (reference sequence). The ends lost 1 base at V and 2 bases at J; junction bases unmatched: 10. CDR3 region: CASSLDWAGQRNYGYTF. The CDR3 coding sequence is TGTGCCAGCAGCTTAGATTGGGCGGGACAGCGAAACTATGGCTACACCTTC.

This clone was observed once. The chain has TRBV7-9 and TRBJ1-2; D remains ambiguous. Germline V gives CDR1 SEHNR, CDR2 FQNEAQ (reference sequence). V was trimmed by 5 bases and J by 5 bases, leaving 9 bases between them. This CDR3 contains 12 residues. The DNA of the CDR3 is TGTGCCAGCAGCCCAACGGGATATGGCTACACCTTC. Amino acids: CASSPTGYGYTF.

The chain recombines TRBV5-1 with TRBJ1-2, with TRBD1 matching over 9 bases. The J segment lost 3 bases and the V segment lost 4 bases, leaving 10 bases of the junction unmatched. Germline-derived CDR1 and CDR2 are SGHRS and YFSETQ. CDR3 length: 16 amino acids. In DNA, the CDR3 is TGCGCCAGCAGCAGTGGACAGGGGATGAGGGACTATGGCTACACCTTC. Protein: CASSSGQGMRDYGYTF.

The chain uses TRBV5-1 and TRBJ2-7; 7 bases align to TRBD1. The germline V gene encodes CDR1 SGHRS and CDR2 YFSETQ. CDR3 length equals 13 residues. V was pared by 4 bases and J by 7 bases, with 8 bases of the junction left unmatched. The CDR3 DNA reads TGCGCCAGCAGCCCGTTAGGGGGCGGAGAGCAGTACTTC. Translated, it gives CASSPLGGGEQYF.

V and J are TRBV7-9 and TRBJ1-3; 7 nucleotides align to TRBD1. The J segment lost 4 bases and the V segment lost 4 bases, leaving 10 bases of the junction unmatched. Germline CDR1 and CDR2: SEHNR and FQNEAQ (reference sequence). This CDR3 is built from 16 residues. The CDR3 here is CASSYKTGSGGNTIYF. The CDR3 nucleotides are TGTGCCAGCAGCTACAAGACAGGGTCGGGAGGAAACACCATATATTTT.

The gene calls are TRBV30 and TRBJ2-3; 10 nucleotides agree with TRBD2. V lost 2 bases and J lost 4; bases outside the gene matches: 3. Germline CDR1 and CDR2: GTSNPN and SVGIG (reference sequence). The CDR3 contains 14 residues. DNA for the CDR3: TGTGCCTGGAGTAGCGGGGGGGAAGCAGATACGCAGTATTTT. Translating gives CAWSSGGEADTQYF.

The chain has TRBV6-5 and TRBJ2-3, with D maybe TRBD2 (5 bases). CDR3 length: 13 amino acids. V dropped 2 bases and J dropped 8 bases, with 11 bases sitting between them. From germline, CDR1 is MNHEY and CDR2 SVGAGI. The DNA for the CDR3 is TGTGCCAGCAGTTACCGAGGGAAGGGTACGCAGTATTTT. Its translation is CASSYRGKGTQYF.

The chain recombines TRBV28 with TRBJ1-1, with TRBD1 matching over 7 bases. CDR1 MDHEN and CDR2 SYDVKM come from the germline V gene. The CDR3 is made up of 15 amino acids. Trimming took 6 bases from V and 4 from J; bases not matched to a gene: 11. CDR3 DNA sequence: TGTGCCAGCAGATTCCCGGGACAGTTTGGCACTGAAGCTTTCTTT. This codes for CASRFPGQFGTEAFF.

The table lists this clone with a few counts. This sequence joins TRBV6-6 and TRBJ1-5; 7 bases align to TRBD1. Germline V gives CDR1 MNHNY, CDR2 SVGAGI (reference sequence). This CDR3 region has 14 residues. The junction had 5 bases not matched to a gene; V was cut back by 7 bases and J by 2 bases. This CDR3 reads CASTIQGGNQPQHF. In DNA form, the CDR3 reads TGTGCCAGCACGATTCAGGGGGGCAATCAGCCCCAGCATTTT.

This clone has more than one count but fewer than ten. V gene TRBV7-6 combines with J gene TRBJ2-1; 13 bases fit TRBD2. Trimming took 5 bases from V and 5 from J; bases not matched to a gene: 9. The CDR3 length is 17 residues. Germline V gives CDR1 SGHVS, CDR2 FNYEAQ. DNA for the CDR3: TGTGCCAGCAGCATTTTTTCCGGGACTAGCGGGGACAATGAGCAGTTCTTC. This translates into CASSIFSGTSGDNEQFF.

The chain links TRBV12-5 to TRBJ2-2, with a possible D match to TRBD2 (7 bases). Germline V lookup: CDR1 LGHNT, CDR2 FRNRAP. There are 14 residues in the CDR3. V was trimmed by 6 bases and J by 2 bases, leaving 10 bases between them. The CDR3 bases are TGTGCTAGTGGGACGGGGGGCAACACCGGGGAGCTGTTTTTT. Translation: CASGTGGNTGELFF.

The J gene is TRBJ2-2, the V gene TRBV10-3, with TRBD2 matching 13 bases. CDR3 length: 15 residues. CDR1 ENHRY and CDR2 SYGVKD come from the germline V gene. V lost 10 bases and J lost 6; bases outside the gene matches: 8. CDR3 amino acids: CATGLAGAESGELFF. CDR3 in DNA: TGTGCCACCGGACTAGCGGGGGCAGAATCCGGGGAGCTGTTTTTT.

The chain is built from TRBV27 and TRBJ1-1; 9 bases match TRBD1. Per germline, CDR1 MNHEY and CDR2 SMNVEV (reference sequence). The junction had 10 bases not matched to a gene; V was cut back by 6 bases and J by 5 bases. CDR3 size: 15 residues. The CDR3 reads CASSRNDRGRTEAFF. DNA of the CDR3: TGTGCCAGCAGCCGGAATGACAGGGGGAGAACTGAAGCTTTCTTT.

This chain joins TRBV10-3 and TRBJ2-1; D remains unclear. The germline gives CDR1 ENHRY, CDR2 SYGVKD. There are 12 residues in the CDR3. Trimming took off 2 bases at V and 5 bases at J, with 4 bases between the two ends. The CDR3 loop reads CAISEENNEQFF. CDR3 coding DNA: TGTGCCATCAGTGAGGAGAACAATGAGCAGTTCTTC.

This sequence joins TRBV30 and TRBJ2-7; TRBD1 agrees at 7 bases. V shed 2 bases, J shed 6 bases, and the junction held 7 bases outside the gene matches. Per the germline V gene, CDR1 is GTSNPN and CDR2 is SVGIG (reference sequence). The CDR3 is made up of 13 amino acids. CDR3 DNA: TGTGCCTGGAGTAGACAGGGCCAAGGCGAGCAGTACTTC. Amino acid sequence: CAWSRQGQGEQYF.

J is TRBJ2-2 and V is TRBV5-8, with TRBD1 matching 8 bases. There are 14 residues in the CDR3. V trimming: 7 bases; J trimming: 4 bases; junction bases outside the gene matches: 6. Per the germline V gene, CDR1 is SGHTS and CDR2 is YDEGEE. This chain's CDR3 is CASGRDRRTGELFF. DNA of the CDR3: TGTGCCAGCGGCCGGGACAGGCGCACCGGGGAGCTGTTTTTT. Drawing the rest from reference TRBV5-8 and TRBJ2-2, the complete variable domain is EAGVTQSPTHLIKTRGQQATLRCSPISGHTSVYWYQQALGLGLQFLLWYDEGEERNRGNFPPRFSGRQFPNYSSELNVNALELEDSALYLCASGRDRRTGELFFGEGSRLTVL.

The chain carries TRBV5-1 and TRBJ2-3; D might be TRBD1 (6 bases). The germline V gene has CDR1 SGHRS and CDR2 YFSETQ. The CDR3 is 14 amino acids. Trimming removed 4 bases from V and 2 bases from J, with 11 bases in between. The CDR3 bases are TGCGCCAGCAGCATCAAGGGGGACACAGATACGCAGTATTTT. Amino acids: CASSIKGDTDTQYF.

This clone was counted once. The J gene is TRBJ1-1, the V gene TRBV5-6; D is unresolved. The germline V and J ends were trimmed by 3 bases and 4 bases, with 13 bases remaining between them. CDR3 length: 14 amino acids. Looked up from germline, CDR1 is SGHDT and CDR2 is YYEEEE. The chain's CDR3 is CASSSTPAGTEAFF. As DNA, the CDR3 is TGTGCCAGCAGCTCAACACCGGCGGGCACTGAAGCTTTCTTT.

The chain recombines TRBV10-3 with TRBJ1-6, with D uncertain. The germline V and J ends were trimmed by 8 bases and 8 bases, with 16 bases remaining between them. The CDR3 is 14 amino acids. The germline V gene has CDR1 ENHRY and CDR2 SYGVKD. The CDR3 DNA reads as TGTGCCATCGGACTCGGGCAGGTTGATTCACCCCTCCACTTT. Translated, it gives CAIGLGQVDSPLHF.

The chain is built from TRBV7-9 and TRBJ2-6; 7 bases match TRBD1. CDR3 length equals 18 residues. The V segment lost 5 bases and the J segment 0 bases; nucleotides outside the gene matches: 10. From germline, CDR1 is SEHNR and CDR2 FQNEAQ (reference sequence). CDR3 coding DNA: TGTGCCAGCAGCGCCGAGACAGGGTACGGCTCTGGGGCCAACGTCCTGACTTTC. This codes for CASSAETGYGSGANVLTF.

The V and J genes are TRBV19 and TRBJ2-3; no definite D call. Germline V CDR1 and CDR2: LNHDA, SQIVND (reference sequence). The CDR3 is 13 amino acids. V was cut by 4 bases and J by 6 bases, with 11 bases left in between. The CDR3, as DNA: TGTGCCAGTAGTACCCCGAGGAAGGATACGCAGTATTTT. The encoded protein is CASSTPRKDTQYF.

V gene TRBV5-1 combines with J gene TRBJ2-1; maybe TRBD1 (5 bases). Trimming pared 4 bases from V and 8 bases from J, leaving 22 bases between. The CDR3 length is 16 residues. Germline V CDR1 and CDR2: SGHRS, YFSETQ. CDR3 nucleotide sequence: TGCGCCAGCAGCCTCGATGTGGGATTAGGGGTGGATGAGCAGTTCTTC. Residues: CASSLDVGLGVDEQFF.

The chain uses TRBV29-1 and TRBJ1-2, with TRBD1 matching 12 bases. In germline, CDR1 is SQVTM, CDR2 ANQGSEA. After removal of 5 bases from V and 8 bases from J, the junction contained 6 bases not matched to a gene. This CDR3 comprises 13 residues. This chain's CDR3 is CSVRDRGRTGYTF. CDR3 nucleotides: TGCAGCGTTCGGGACAGGGGGCGAACGGGCTACACCTTC.